This T cell receptor beta chain was sequenced during a study of blood T cells in healthy people across ages. Germline assignment: CDR1 MNHEY and CDR2 SVGEGT. The CDR3 runs 12 residues. A J-beta primer mix and a sample-barcoded 5' primer were used in a second PCR of roughly 6 to 11 cycles. TCRdb redid the calling of the 5' RACE reads with MiXCR, one entry per CDR3 protein. The sample has over 950,000 distinct CDR3 sequences; around two fifths are singletons. As to this clonotype: The junction differs from germline at one of its ends, possibly a read error.

The sequenced sample consisted of blood. The chain combines TRBV6-2 or TRBV6-3 with TRBJ1-2; D remains unclear. This receptor was identified in a man aged 18 to 35 in good health. The CDR3 sequence is CTSSQRIYGYTF. CDR3 sequence (DNA): TGTACCAGCAGTCAAAGGATCTATGGCTACACCTTC.